One sample yielded the 16 T cell receptor beta chains listed below, sequenced in a study of T-cell reconstitution after alpha-beta-depleted transplantation in children. Unique molecular identifiers featured in how the TCRbeta library was prepared. TCRdb re-called the PCR reads through MiXCR, storing one row per CDR3 protein. Of 200,000 to 250,000 distinct CDR3 sequences in the sample, under 9.5% are singletons; the top ten hold 5% to 8%. Sequencing was performed on PBMCs, mostly from graft donor cells, taken 180 days after TCRalphabeta/CD19-depleted stem cell transplant. The source is a male patient under 18 who had a stem cell transplant for acute lymphoblastic leukemia, so the T cells may come from the graft donor.

The table lists this clonotype with many counts. The chain is built from TRBV19 and TRBJ2-3; tentatively, D is TRBD1 (6 bases). Germline V lookup: CDR1 LNHDA, CDR2 SQIVND (reference sequence). Trimming took off 3 bases at V and 4 bases at J, with 11 bases between the two ends. The CDR3 has 14 residues. The CDR3 region is CASSILRQADTQYF. Here the CDR3 DNA reads TGTGCCAGTAGTATCCTTCGACAGGCAGATACGCAGTATTTT.

This clonotype was counted at least ten times. The chain uses TRBV27 and TRBJ2-1; TRBD2 is a possible D gene (5 bases). Germline CDR1 and CDR2: MNHEY and SMNVEV (reference sequence). V was shortened by 3 bases and J by 0 bases, with 15 bases between the two germline ends. The CDR3 covers 17 residues. CDR3 sequence (DNA): TGTGCCAGCAGTTTTGCCGGGATCTCTAGCTCCTACAATGAGCAGTTCTTC. Translating gives CASSFAGISSSYNEQFF.

This sequence joins TRBV3-1 and TRBJ1-1, with D unresolved. The CDR3 runs 15 residues. CDR1 LGHDT and CDR2 YNNKEL come from the germline V gene (reference sequence). V shed 3 bases and J shed 1 base, with 12 bases lying between them. The CDR3 here is CASSQHVTENTEAFF. Here the CDR3 DNA reads TGTGCCAGCAGCCAGCACGTTACCGAGAACACTGAAGCTTTCTTT.

By share, this clonotype counts as medium-sized (0.01 to 0.1%). The chain is built from TRBV4-1 and TRBJ1-4; D gene unclear. The CDR3 extends over 15 amino acids. CDR1 is MGHRA and CDR2 is YSYEKL in the germline V gene. Trimming pared 0 bases from V and 8 bases from J, leaving 13 bases between. The CDR3 here is CASSQDDVSWEKLFF. For the CDR3, the DNA is TGCGCCAGCAGCCAAGATGACGTCAGTTGGGAAAAACTGTTTTTT.

At least ten counts were recorded for this clonotype. This rearrangement joins TRBV5-1 to TRBJ2-1; the D gene is possibly TRBD2 (5 bases). V lost 2 bases and J lost 0, with 15 bases in between. Germline loops: CDR1 SGHRS, CDR2 YFSETQ. This CDR3 is built from 17 residues. This chain's CDR3 is CASSLDPPGFSYNEQFF. DNA for the CDR3: TGCGCCAGCAGCTTAGACCCCCCGGGGTTCTCCTACAATGAGCAGTTCTTC.

This clonotype came up many times. The CDR3 spells CASSYTGQGAYEQYF. DNA of the CDR3: TGTGCCAGCAGCTACACGGGACAGGGGGCCTACGAGCAGTACTTC. The V and J genes are TRBV11-1 and TRBJ2-7; 11 nucleotides align to TRBD1. Per the germline V gene, CDR1 is SGHAT and CDR2 is FQDESV (reference sequence). The CDR3 extends over 15 amino acids. V shed 4 bases and J 2 bases; nucleotides not matched to a gene: 4. The full variable domain, rest sourced from reference TRBV11-1 and TRBJ2-7, is EAEVAQSPRYKITEKSQAVAFWCDPISGHATLYWYRQILGQGPELLVQFQDESVVDDSQLPKDRFSAERLKGVDSTLKIQPAELGDSAMYLCASSYTGQGAYEQYFGPGTRLTVT.

There are many counts of this clonotype. This chain uses TRBV19 with TRBJ2-7; D call uncertain. Trimming removed 6 bases at V and 5 bases at J, with 8 bases between. CDR3 length: 11 residues. Germline assignment: CDR1 LNHDA and CDR2 SQIVND (reference sequence). The CDR3 DNA reads as TGTGCCAGTAGCGCGAGAAACGAGCAGTACTTC. Translated: CASSARNEQYF.

In its sample, this clonotype was seen many times. The chain links TRBV5-1 to TRBJ2-2; the D gene could be TRBD1 or TRBD2 (5 bases each). Germline V lookup: CDR1 SGHRS, CDR2 YFSETQ. The CDR3 has 16 amino acids. Trimming shortened V by 4 bases and J by 4 bases, and 17 bases separated the two germline ends. In DNA, the CDR3 is TGCGCCAGCAGCGGGGCACCAACTAGGAGCACCGGGGAGCTGTTTTTT. This sequence encodes CASSGAPTRSTGELFF.

This clonotype was observed many times. In DNA form, the CDR3 reads TGTGCCATCAGTGAGTCGATGGTGAAGCACGGCACAGATACGCAGTATTTT. Translated: CAISESMVKHGTDTQYF. This sequence joins TRBV10-3 and TRBJ2-3, with unresolved D. This CDR3 has 17 amino acids. The germline V gene encodes CDR1 ENHRY and CDR2 SYGVKD. V dropped 0 bases and J dropped 1 base, with 14 bases sitting between them.

This clonotype has ten or more counts. The chain links TRBV5-6 to TRBJ2-5; no reliable D call. Trimming shortened V by 4 bases and J by 4 bases, and 11 bases separated the two germline ends. The CDR3 loop spans 13 amino acids. The germline CDR1 and CDR2 sequences are SGHDT and YYEEEE. This CDR3 reads CASSPTGLETQYF. DNA of the CDR3: TGTGCCAGCAGCCCCACCGGGTTAGAGACCCAGTACTTC.

This clonotype was seen at least ten times. The chain combines TRBV18 with TRBJ1-1, with D unclear. From germline, CDR1 is KGHSH and CDR2 LQKENI. V gave up 3 bases and J gave up 10 bases, with 12 bases separating them. The CDR3 is made up of 12 amino acids. In DNA form, the CDR3 reads TGTGCCAGCTCACCCGAGTCCTCGGGAGCTTTCTTT. Amino acids: CASSPESSGAFF.

Remarks on this clonotype: A read error may be the cause here, since a much bigger clone is one base away. The V gene is TRBV7-2, the J gene TRBJ2-7; 7 bases fit TRBD2. The length of the CDR3 is 13 residues. Germline V gene data show CDR1 as SGHTA and CDR2 as FQGNSA. The CDR3 sequence is CPSSFREAHEQYF. The CDR3 DNA sequence: TGTCCCAGCAGCTTCCGGGAGGCCCACGAGCAGTACTTC.

This clonotype was detected many times. The gene calls are TRBV7-6 and TRBJ2-7; TRBD2 might be the D (6 bases). V was pared by 4 bases and J by 0 bases, with 13 bases between. Germline CDR1 is SGHVS and CDR2 is FNYEAQ. The CDR3 has 15 amino acids. CDR3 nucleotide sequence: TGTGCCAGCAGCTCCAGACTAGGGGTCTCCTACGAGCAGTACTTC. Its translation: CASSSRLGVSYEQYF.

The table lists this clonotype with many counts. Written as DNA, the CDR3 is TGTGCCAGCAGACTACCGACAGGGAGCAATCAGCCCCAGCATTTT. Its translation is CASRLPTGSNQPQHF. This sequence joins TRBV28 and TRBJ1-5, with TRBD1 matching 7 bases. V shed 6 bases, J shed 1 base, and the junction held 6 bases outside the gene matches. Germline V CDR1 and CDR2: MDHEN, SYDVKM. The CDR3 is made up of 15 amino acids.

In this sample, this clonotype turned up many times. V usage is TRBV12-3 or TRBV12-4 and J usage is TRBJ2-3; D gene ambiguous. There are 15 residues in the CDR3. Trimming shortened V by 3 bases and J by 1 base, and 11 bases separated the two germline ends. CDR3 sequence reads: CASSFRVPGTDTQYF. DNA for the CDR3: TGTGCCAGCAGTTTTAGGGTCCCCGGCACAGATACGCAGTATTTT.

At least ten counts were recorded for this clonotype. The genes are TRBV12-3 or TRBV12-4 and TRBJ2-1, with TRBD1 matching 8 bases. This CDR3 region has 15 residues. The junction had 5 bases not matched to a gene; V was cut back by 3 bases and J by 4 bases. The chain's CDR3 is CASSLPTGVYNEQFF. CDR3 bases: TGTGCCAGCAGTTTGCCGACAGGGGTGTACAATGAGCAGTTCTTC.